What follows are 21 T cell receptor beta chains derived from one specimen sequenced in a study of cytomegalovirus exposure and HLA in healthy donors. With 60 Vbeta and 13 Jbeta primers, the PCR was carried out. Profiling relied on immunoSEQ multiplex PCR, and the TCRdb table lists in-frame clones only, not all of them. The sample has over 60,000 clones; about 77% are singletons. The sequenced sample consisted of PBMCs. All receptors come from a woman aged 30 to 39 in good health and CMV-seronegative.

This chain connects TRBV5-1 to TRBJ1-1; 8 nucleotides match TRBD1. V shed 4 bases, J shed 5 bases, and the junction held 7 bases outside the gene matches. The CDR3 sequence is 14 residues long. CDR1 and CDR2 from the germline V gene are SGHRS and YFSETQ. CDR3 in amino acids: CASSRQGRVTEAFF. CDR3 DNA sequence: TGCGCCAGCAGCCGACAGGGGAGAGTAACTGAAGCTTTCTTT.

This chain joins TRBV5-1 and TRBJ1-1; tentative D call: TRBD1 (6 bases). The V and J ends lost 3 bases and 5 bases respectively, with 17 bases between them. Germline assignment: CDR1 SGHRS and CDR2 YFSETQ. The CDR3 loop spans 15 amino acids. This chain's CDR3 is CASSSPAGARTEAFF. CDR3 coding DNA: TGCGCCAGCAGCTCCCCGGCAGGGGCGCGAACTGAAGCTTTCTTT.

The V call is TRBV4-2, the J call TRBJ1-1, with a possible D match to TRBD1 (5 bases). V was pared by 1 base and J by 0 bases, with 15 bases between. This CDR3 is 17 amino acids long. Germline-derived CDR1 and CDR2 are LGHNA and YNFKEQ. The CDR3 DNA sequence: TGTGCCAGCAGCCAAGTTTTAGCAGGGAACATGAACACTGAAGCTTTCTTT. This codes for CASSQVLAGNMNTEAFF.

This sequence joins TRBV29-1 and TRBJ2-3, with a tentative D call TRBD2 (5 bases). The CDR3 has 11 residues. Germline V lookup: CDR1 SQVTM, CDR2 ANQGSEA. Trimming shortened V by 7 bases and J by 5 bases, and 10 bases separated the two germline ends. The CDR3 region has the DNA TGCAGCGACACCCGGGGAGATACGCAGTATTTT. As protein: CSDTRGDTQYF.

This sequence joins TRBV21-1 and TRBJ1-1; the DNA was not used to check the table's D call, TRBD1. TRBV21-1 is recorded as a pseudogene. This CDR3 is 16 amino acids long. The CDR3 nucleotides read TGTGCCAGCAGCATATCTAAAGACAGGGAGGCGACTGAAGCTTTCTTT. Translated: CASSISKDREATEAFF.

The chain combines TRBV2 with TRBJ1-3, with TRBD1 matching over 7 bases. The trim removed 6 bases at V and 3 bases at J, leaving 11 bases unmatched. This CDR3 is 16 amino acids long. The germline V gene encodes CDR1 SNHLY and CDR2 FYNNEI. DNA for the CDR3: TGTGCCAGCAGCGACAGGGATTTGAGGGGTGGAAACACCATATATTTT. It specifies CASSDRDLRGGNTIYF.

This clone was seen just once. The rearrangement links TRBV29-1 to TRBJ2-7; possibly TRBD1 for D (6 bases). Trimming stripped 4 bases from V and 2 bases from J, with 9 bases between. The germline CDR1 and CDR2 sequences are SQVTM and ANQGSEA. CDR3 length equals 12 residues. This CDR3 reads CSVATGTYEQYF. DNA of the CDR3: TGCAGCGTTGCCACAGGGACCTACGAGCAGTACTTC.

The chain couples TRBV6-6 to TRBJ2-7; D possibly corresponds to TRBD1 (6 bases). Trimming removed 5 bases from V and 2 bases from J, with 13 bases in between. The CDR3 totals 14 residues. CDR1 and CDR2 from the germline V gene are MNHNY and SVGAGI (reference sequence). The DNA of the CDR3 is TGTGCCAGCAGTCTGGAACAGGGAACCTACGAGCAGTACTTC. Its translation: CASSLEQGTYEQYF.

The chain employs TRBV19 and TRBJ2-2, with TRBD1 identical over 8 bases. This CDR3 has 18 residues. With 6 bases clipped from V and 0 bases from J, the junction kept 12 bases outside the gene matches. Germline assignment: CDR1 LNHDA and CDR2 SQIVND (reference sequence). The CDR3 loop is CASRRGQAALANTGELFF. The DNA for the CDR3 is TGTGCCAGTAGGAGGGGACAGGCGGCTTTAGCGAACACCGGGGAGCTGTTTTTT.

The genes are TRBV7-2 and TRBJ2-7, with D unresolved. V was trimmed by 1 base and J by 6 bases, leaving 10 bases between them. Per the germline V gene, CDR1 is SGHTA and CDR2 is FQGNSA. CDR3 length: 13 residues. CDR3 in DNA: TGTGCCAGCAGCTTAGAGTTCTGGGGCGAGCAGTACGTC. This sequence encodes CASSLEFWGEQYV.

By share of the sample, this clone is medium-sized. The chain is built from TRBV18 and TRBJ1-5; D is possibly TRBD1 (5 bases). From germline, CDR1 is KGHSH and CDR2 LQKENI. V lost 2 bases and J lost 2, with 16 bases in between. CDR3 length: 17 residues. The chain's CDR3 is CASSPARVASGNQPQHF. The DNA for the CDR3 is TGTGCCAGCTCACCAGCCAGGGTTGCGTCAGGCAATCAGCCCCAGCATTTT.

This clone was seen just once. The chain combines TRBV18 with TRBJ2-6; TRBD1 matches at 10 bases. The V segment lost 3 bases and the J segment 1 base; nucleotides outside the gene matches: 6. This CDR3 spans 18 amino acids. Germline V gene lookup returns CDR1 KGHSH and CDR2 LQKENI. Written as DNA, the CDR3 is TGTGCCAGCTCACCCCCGGGACAGGGGATGTCTGGGGCCAACGTCCTGACTTTC. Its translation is CASSPPGQGMSGANVLTF.

Here the CDR3 DNA reads TGTGCCAGCACTCCGGACAGGGGGGTCCAGCCCCAGCATTTT. This codes for CASTPDRGVQPQHF. J is TRBJ1-5 and V is TRBV6-1, with TRBD1 identical over 10 bases. Germline loops: CDR1 MNHNS, CDR2 SASEGT. The CDR3 has 14 amino acids. V shed 7 bases, J shed 7 bases, and the junction held 7 bases outside the gene matches.

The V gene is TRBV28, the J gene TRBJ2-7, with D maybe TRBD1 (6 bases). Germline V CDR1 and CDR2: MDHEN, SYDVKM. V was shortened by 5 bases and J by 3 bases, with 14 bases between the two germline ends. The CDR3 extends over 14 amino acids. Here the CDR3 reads CASSNHRAGYEQYF. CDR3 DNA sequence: TGTGCCAGCAGTAACCACAGGGCGGGCTACGAGCAGTACTTC.

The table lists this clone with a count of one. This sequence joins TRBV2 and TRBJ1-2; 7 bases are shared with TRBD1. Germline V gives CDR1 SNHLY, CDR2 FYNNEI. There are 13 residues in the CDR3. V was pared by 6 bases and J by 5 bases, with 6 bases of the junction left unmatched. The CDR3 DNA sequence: TGTGCCAGCAGCCTACAGGGGCTTTATGGCTACACCTTC. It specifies CASSLQGLYGYTF.

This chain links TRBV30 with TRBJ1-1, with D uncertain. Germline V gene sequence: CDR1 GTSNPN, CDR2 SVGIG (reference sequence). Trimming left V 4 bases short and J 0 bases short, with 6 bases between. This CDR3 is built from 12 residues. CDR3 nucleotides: TGTGCCTGGACCGGGATGAACACTGAAGCTTTCTTT. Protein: CAWTGMNTEAFF.

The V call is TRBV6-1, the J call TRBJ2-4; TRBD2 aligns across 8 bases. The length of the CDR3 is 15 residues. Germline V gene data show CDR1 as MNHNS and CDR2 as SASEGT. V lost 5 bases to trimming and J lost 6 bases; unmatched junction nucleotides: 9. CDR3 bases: TGTGCCAGCAGTCCCTCGGCGGGGACTAGAAACATTCAGTACTTC. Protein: CASSPSAGTRNIQYF.

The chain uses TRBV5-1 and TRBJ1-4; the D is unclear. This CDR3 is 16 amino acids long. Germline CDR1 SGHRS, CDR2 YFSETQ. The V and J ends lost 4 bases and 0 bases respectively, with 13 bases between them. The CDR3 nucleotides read TGCGCCAGCAGCCGCGGTCCCTCGTCAACTAATGAAAAACTGTTTTTT. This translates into CASSRGPSSTNEKLFF.

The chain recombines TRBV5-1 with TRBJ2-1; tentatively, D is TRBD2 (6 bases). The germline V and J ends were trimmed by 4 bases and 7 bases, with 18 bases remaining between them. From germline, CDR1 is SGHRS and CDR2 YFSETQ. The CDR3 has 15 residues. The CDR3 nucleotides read TGCGCCAGCAGCCGGGGGTTTCTAGCGTGGAATGAGCAGTTCTTC. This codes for CASSRGFLAWNEQFF.

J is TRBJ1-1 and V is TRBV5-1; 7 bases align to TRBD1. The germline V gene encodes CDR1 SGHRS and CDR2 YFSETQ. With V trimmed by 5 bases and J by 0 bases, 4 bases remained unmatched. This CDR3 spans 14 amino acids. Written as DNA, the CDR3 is TGCGCCAGCAGGGAAGACAGGGTGAACACTGAAGCTTTCTTT. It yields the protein CASREDRVNTEAFF.

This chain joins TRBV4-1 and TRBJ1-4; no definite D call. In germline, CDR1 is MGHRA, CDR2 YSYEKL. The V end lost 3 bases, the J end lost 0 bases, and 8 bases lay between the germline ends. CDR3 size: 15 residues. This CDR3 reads CASSQVGATNEKLFF. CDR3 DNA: TGCGCCAGCAGCCAGGTTGGAGCAACTAATGAAAAACTGTTTTTT.